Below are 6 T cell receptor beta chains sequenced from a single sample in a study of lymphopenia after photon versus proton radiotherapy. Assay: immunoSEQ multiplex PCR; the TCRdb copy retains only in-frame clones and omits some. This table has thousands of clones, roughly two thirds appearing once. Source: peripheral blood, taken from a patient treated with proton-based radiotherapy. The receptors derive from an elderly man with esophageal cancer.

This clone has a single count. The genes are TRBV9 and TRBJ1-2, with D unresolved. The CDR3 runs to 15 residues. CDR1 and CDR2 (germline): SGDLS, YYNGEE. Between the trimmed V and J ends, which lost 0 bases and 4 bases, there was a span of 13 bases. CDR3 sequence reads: CASSVEVSSGYGYTF. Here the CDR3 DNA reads TGTGCCAGCAGCGTAGAGGTCTCCTCGGGCTATGGCTACACCTTC.

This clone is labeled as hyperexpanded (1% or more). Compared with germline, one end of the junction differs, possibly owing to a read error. The DNA for the CDR3 is TGTGCCAGCAGTGTAGCGGGGGGGATATACGAGCAGTACTTC. It yields the protein CASSVAGGIYEQYF. The J gene is TRBJ2-7, the V gene TRBV9, with 11 bases aligning to TRBD2. There are 14 residues in the CDR3. CDR1 and CDR2 from the germline V gene are SGDLS and YYNGEE.

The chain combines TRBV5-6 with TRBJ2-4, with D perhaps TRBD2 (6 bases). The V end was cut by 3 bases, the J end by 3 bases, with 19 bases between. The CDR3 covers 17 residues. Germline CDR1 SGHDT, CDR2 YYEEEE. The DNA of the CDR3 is TGTGCCAGCAGCTCCCGGGACTTGGCTCCCGGCAAAAACATTCAGTACTTC. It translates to CASSSRDLAPGKNIQYF.

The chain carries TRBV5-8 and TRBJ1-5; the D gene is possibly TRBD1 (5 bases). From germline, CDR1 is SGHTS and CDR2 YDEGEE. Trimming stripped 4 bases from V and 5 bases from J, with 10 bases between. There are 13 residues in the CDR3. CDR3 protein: CASSPRGDQPQHF. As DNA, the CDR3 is TGTGCCAGCAGCCCCCGGGGGGATCAGCCCCAGCATTTT.

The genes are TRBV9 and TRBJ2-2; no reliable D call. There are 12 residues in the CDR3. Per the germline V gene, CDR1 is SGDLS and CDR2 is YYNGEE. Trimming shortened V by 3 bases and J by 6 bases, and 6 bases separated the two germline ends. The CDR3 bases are TGTGCCAGCAGCGACCTATCCGGGGAGCTGTTTTTT. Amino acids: CASSDLSGELFF.

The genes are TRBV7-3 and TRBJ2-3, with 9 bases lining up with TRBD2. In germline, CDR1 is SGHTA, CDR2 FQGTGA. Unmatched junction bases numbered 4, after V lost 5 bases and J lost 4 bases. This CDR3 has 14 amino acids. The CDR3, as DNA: TGTGCCAGCAGCCTTAGCGGGGGAGCAGATACGCAGTATTTT. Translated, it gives CASSLSGGADTQYF.